The 25 T cell receptor beta chains below all came from one sample that was sequenced in a study of spatial heterogeneity in lung cancer. The antigens for these receptors are not known. This sample's time point: sample taken at primary tumor resection. The study's findings and limits: Mutation counts in tumors were tracked by counts of expanded intratumoral alpha and beta TCRs.

TCRdb called the 5' RACE reads again in MiXCR, with one record for every CDR3 protein. This table has about 6,000 distinct CDR3 sequences, around 15% appearing once. The sample consisted of lung tumor tissue, taken at surgery. Receptors originate from a male donor with early-stage non-small cell lung cancer.

Sample share makes this clonotype large. The rearrangement uses TRBV28 and TRBJ2-7, with 7 nucleotides matching TRBD1. This CDR3 spans 15 amino acids. CDR1 is MDHEN, CDR2 SYDVKM, per germline. J lost 5 bases, V lost 4 bases, and 11 bases had no gene match. The CDR3 spells CASSSTTTGFDEQYF. As DNA, the CDR3 is TGTGCCAGCAGTTCGACAACGACAGGGTTCGACGAGCAGTACTTC. The complete variable domain, with remaining parts taken from reference TRBV28 and TRBJ2-7, reads DVKVTQSSRYLVKRTGEKVFLECVQDMDHENMFWYRQDPGLGLRLIYFSYDVKMKEKGDIPEGYSVSREKKERFSLILESASTNQTSMYLCASSSTTTGFDEQYFGPGTRLTVT.

V usage is TRBV27 and J usage is TRBJ2-7, with 7 bases aligning to TRBD1. The V gene end was trimmed by 5 bases and the J gene end by 2 bases; junction bases not matched to a gene: 9. The length of the CDR3 is 15 residues. CDR1 is MNHEY and CDR2 is SMNVEV in the germline V gene (reference sequence). The CDR3 DNA is TGTGCCAGCAGTCCTATAGTGACAGGGCCCTACGAGCAGTACTTC. Translated, it gives CASSPIVTGPYEQYF.

This clonotype is labeled as medium-sized. The CDR3 coding sequence is TGTGCCAGCAAACGACAGGGGAGTGCAGATACGCAGTATTTT. Residues: CASKRQGSADTQYF. The gene calls are TRBV7-3 and TRBJ2-3; TRBD1 agrees at 8 bases. V trimming: 7 bases; J trimming: 4 bases; junction bases outside the gene matches: 7. The CDR3 runs 14 residues. Germline values: CDR1 SGHTA, CDR2 FQGTGA.

This clonotype rates as medium-sized. This sequence joins TRBV20-1 and TRBJ2-1; D is perhaps TRBD2 (5 bases). This CDR3 is built from 14 residues. The V end was cut by 5 bases, the J end by 3 bases, with 14 bases between. Germline loops: CDR1 DFQATT, CDR2 SNEGSKA (reference sequence). The chain's CDR3 is CSAAGTTLYNEQFF. The DNA for the CDR3 is TGCAGTGCTGCGGGCACAACTCTCTACAATGAGCAGTTCTTC.

The rearrangement joins TRBV5-1 to TRBJ2-3; the match to TRBD1 covers 7 bases. CDR1 SGHRS and CDR2 YFSETQ come from the germline V gene. The junction had 3 bases not matched to a gene; V was cut back by 5 bases and J by 6 bases. This CDR3 spans 12 amino acids. The CDR3 region is CASRTGMDTQYF. The CDR3 nucleotides are TGCGCCAGCAGGACAGGGATGGATACGCAGTATTTT.

This clonotype is deemed medium-sized (0.01 to 0.1%). The rearrangement joins TRBV5-4 to TRBJ2-7; 9 bases agree with TRBD2. There are 15 residues in the CDR3. V dropped 0 bases and J dropped 2; count of bases not matched to a gene: 3. Germline V gives CDR1 SGHNT, CDR2 YYREEE (reference sequence). The CDR3, as DNA: TGTGCCAGCAGCTTGGCCGGCGGGGGGGCCTACGAGCAGTACTTC. It codes for CASSLAGGGAYEQYF.

This clonotype ranks as medium-sized. CDR3 nucleotides: TGTGCCAGCAGTCCCGGGAACCGGGACACAGATACGCAGTATTTT. Protein sequence: CASSPGNRDTDTQYF. The chain recombines TRBV6-4 with TRBJ2-3, with a possible D match to TRBD2 (5 bases). The CDR3 has 15 amino acids. In germline, CDR1 is MRHNA, CDR2 SNTAGT. The V gene lost 5 bases and the J gene lost 2 bases, with 14 bases spanning the gap.

By share, this clonotype ranks as medium-sized (0.01 to 0.1%). The V call is TRBV27, the J call TRBJ2-1; 12 nucleotides agree with TRBD2. Germline V CDR1 and CDR2: MNHEY, SMNVEV (reference sequence). This CDR3 is built from 16 residues. V lost 4 bases, J lost 8 bases, and 9 bases stayed unmatched. The CDR3 DNA follows: TGTGCCAGCAGTTCAAGGACTAGCGGGAAGTTGTATGAGCAGTTCTTC. Encoded protein: CASSSRTSGKLYEQFF.

This chain joins TRBV6-2 or TRBV6-3 and TRBJ2-5; D perhaps matches TRBD1 (7 bases). The germline gives CDR1 MNHEY, CDR2 SVGEGT. The CDR3 loop spans 15 amino acids. Trimming stripped 5 bases from V and 9 bases from J, with 22 bases between. In DNA, the CDR3 is TGTGCCAGCAGTCGAAGACAGGGCCTTGGGGAGGCCCAGTACTTC. This encodes CASSRRQGLGEAQYF.

This clonotype qualifies as large. The DNA of the CDR3 is TGTGCCAGCAAGTCTCGGACAGGGGGCTCTGGGGCCAACGTCCTGACTTTC. Translated: CASKSRTGGSGANVLTF. The V gene is TRBV28, the J gene TRBJ2-6, with 10 positions matching TRBD1. CDR3 length equals 17 residues. Germline V gene data show CDR1 as MDHEN and CDR2 as SYDVKM. After removal of 7 bases from V and 0 bases from J, the junction contained 6 bases not matched to a gene.

This clonotype rates as medium-sized. The V and J genes are TRBV7-4 and TRBJ2-4; 8 bases line up with TRBD1. The trim removed 1 base at V and 0 bases at J, leaving 8 bases unmatched. The CDR3 has 18 residues. In germline, CDR1 is SGHVT, CDR2 SQSDAQ. In nucleotides, the CDR3 is TGTGCCAGCAGCTTAGGGGACAGGAAGAAAGTAGCCAAAAACATTCAGTACTTC. Protein: CASSLGDRKKVAKNIQYF.

This clonotype was observed a handful of times. The rearrangement joins TRBV15 to TRBJ2-1; 9 positions match TRBD1. Germline lookup yields CDR1 LNHNV and CDR2 YYDKDF (reference sequence). The V segment lost 9 bases and the J segment 7 bases; nucleotides outside the gene matches: 4. The CDR3 is 12 residues long. CDR3 nucleotide sequence: TGTGCCACTAGGGACAGGGTGAATGAGCAGTTCTTC. Protein: CATRDRVNEQFF.

This clonotype qualifies as medium-sized. This sequence joins TRBV28 and TRBJ2-1, with no clear D. CDR1 and CDR2 (germline): MDHEN, SYDVKM. There are 13 residues in the CDR3. V shed 5 bases and J shed 5 bases, with 10 bases lying between them. Here the CDR3 reads CASSPADHNEQFF. In nucleotides, the CDR3 is TGTGCCAGCAGTCCAGCAGACCACAATGAGCAGTTCTTC.

In this sample, this clonotype is medium-sized. CDR3 region: CSAEGTSVNEQFF. CDR3 sequence (DNA): TGCAGTGCTGAAGGGACTAGTGTTAATGAGCAGTTCTTC. This rearrangement joins TRBV20-1 to TRBJ2-1, with 8 bases fitting TRBD2. The CDR3 runs to 13 residues. The V and J ends lost 5 bases and 7 bases, in that order; junction bases with no gene match: 7. From germline, CDR1 is DFQATT and CDR2 SNEGSKA (reference sequence).

Sample share makes this clonotype medium-sized. The chain uses TRBV7-8 and TRBJ2-3; TRBD1 matches 7 bases. Germline CDR1 and CDR2: SGHVS and FQNEAQ. This CDR3 spans 15 amino acids. The ends lost 1 base at V and 2 bases at J; junction bases unmatched: 3. CDR3 in DNA: TGTGCCAGCAGCTTAGAAGGGGGCCCCACAGATACGCAGTATTTT. This gives the protein CASSLEGGPTDTQYF.

This clonotype was seen at least ten times. This chain connects TRBV7-8 to TRBJ1-5; maybe TRBD1 (5 bases). V dropped 5 bases and J dropped 0 bases, with 20 bases sitting between them. There are 18 residues in the CDR3. Germline lookup yields CDR1 SGHVS and CDR2 FQNEAQ. Here the CDR3 reads CASSLSRTLDNSNQPQHF. The CDR3 bases are TGTGCCAGCAGCCTATCTCGGACACTGGATAATAGCAATCAGCCCCAGCATTTT.

This clonotype was seen once. This chain uses TRBV20-1 with TRBJ2-7, with D uncertain. The CDR3 is made up of 13 amino acids. Germline CDR1 reads DFQATT; CDR2 reads SNEGSKA (reference sequence). Trimming pared 5 bases from V and 3 bases from J, leaving 14 bases between. The CDR3 spells CSAAAGSYYEQYF. The CDR3 region has the DNA TGCAGTGCTGCAGCCGGGTCCTACTACGAGCAGTACTTC.

In its sample, this clonotype was seen many times. CDR3 DNA sequence: TGCGCCAGCAGCTTGGGTATTTTAGCGGAGTTCCAAGAGACCCAGTACTTC. Encoded protein: CASSLGILAEFQETQYF. This chain links TRBV5-1 with TRBJ2-5; TRBD2 is a possible D gene (6 bases). CDR1 is SGHRS and CDR2 is YFSETQ in the germline V gene. Trimming shortened V by 0 bases and J by 1 base, and 16 bases separated the two germline ends. The CDR3 extends over 17 amino acids. Combining the CDR3 with reference TRBV5-1 and TRBJ2-5 gives the whole variable domain KAGVTQTPRYLIKTRGQQVTLSCSPISGHRSVSWYQQTPGQGLQFLFEYFSETQRNKGNFPGRFSGRQFSNSRSEMNVSTLELGDSALYLCASSLGILAEFQETQYFGPGTRLLVL.

V is TRBV28 and J is TRBJ1-5, with D possibly TRBD1 on 6 matching bases. The length of the CDR3 is 15 residues. The V end was cut by 6 bases, the J end by 3 bases, with 15 bases between. Germline-derived CDR1 and CDR2 are MDHEN and SYDVKM. CDR3 nucleotides: TGTGCCAGCAGCCGAGGGGACATTCACAATCAGCCCCAGCATTTT. Its translation: CASSRGDIHNQPQHF.

This clonotype rates as medium-sized (0.01 to 0.1%). The V call is TRBV5-4, the J call TRBJ2-2, with D unresolved. CDR3 length: 13 amino acids. Germline V gene data show CDR1 as SGHNT and CDR2 as YYREEE (reference sequence). Trimming stripped 5 bases from V and 5 bases from J, with 10 bases between. The CDR3 loop is CASSPVGTGELFF. As DNA, the CDR3 is TGTGCCAGCAGTCCGGTTGGGACCGGGGAGCTGTTTTTT.

The table lists this clonotype with many counts. The V and J genes are TRBV5-4 and TRBJ2-7; D possibly corresponds to TRBD1 (6 bases). CDR3 length: 15 residues. V lost 4 bases and J 3 bases, leaving 17 bases between the germline ends. Germline V gene lookup returns CDR1 SGHNT and CDR2 YYREEE (reference sequence). The CDR3 nucleotides read TGTGCCAGCAGCACCCCGGGACAAGGGTACTACGAGCAGTACTTC. Residues: CASSTPGQGYYEQYF.

This clonotype was found once. The CDR3 nucleotides are TGCAGCGTTGAAGTTCTGGTTAGCGGGGAGCTGTTTTTT. It specifies CSVEVLVSGELFF. This chain uses TRBV29-1 with TRBJ2-2; D unclear. Per germline, CDR1 SQVTM and CDR2 ANQGSEA. V lost 1 base to trimming and J lost 7 bases, with 10 bases between them. The CDR3 is 13 amino acids.

This clonotype is labeled medium-sized. This rearrangement joins TRBV5-6 to TRBJ2-6, with a weak D call TRBD1 (6 bases). The CDR3 is 19 amino acids. Trimming left V 1 base short and J 0 bases short, with 17 bases between. Germline assignment: CDR1 SGHDT and CDR2 YYEEEE. The CDR3, as DNA: TGTGCCAGCAGCTTGATGACAGGACTGTTACGCTCTGGGGCCAACGTCCTGACTTTC. Its translation: CASSLMTGLLRSGANVLTF.

This chain links TRBV4-3 with TRBJ2-3; TRBD1 aligns across 8 bases. With V trimmed by 1 base and J by 0 bases, 6 bases remained unmatched. Germline CDR1 and CDR2: LGHNA and YSLEER. There are 17 residues in the CDR3. In DNA form, the CDR3 reads TGCGCCAGCAGCCAAGGACAGAGGACAGGGAGCACAGATACGCAGTATTTT. Translation: CASSQGQRTGSTDTQYF.

This clonotype qualifies as medium-sized. The chain couples TRBV11-2 to TRBJ2-5; no reliable D call. V was shortened by 1 base and J by 1 base, with 13 bases between the two germline ends. CDR1 and CDR2 from the germline V gene are SGHAT and FQNNGV. The CDR3 totals 16 residues. The CDR3 DNA follows: TGTGCCAGCAGCTTAGGCACGGCGTTCAGCCAAGAGACCCAGTACTTC. This gives the protein CASSLGTAFSQETQYF.